This TCR beta chain is drawn from a study of Graves' ophthalmopathy and Graves' hyperthyroidism. Notes on this clonotype: Its antigen is not known.

Germline assignment: CDR1 LNHNV and CDR2 YYDKDF (reference sequence). V gave up 1 base and J gave up 1 base; unmatched junction bases: 1. The CDR3 is 14 amino acids. The study's findings and limits: Blood also harbored most expanded thyroid clonotypes above 0.001 frequency.

The hyperthyroidism patients, aged 18 to 65, had been newly diagnosed, with under 2 months' duration. Clinicians diagnosed using symptoms, serum thyroxine, TRAb, thyroid ultrasound and orbital computed tomography. For repertoire sequencing, the TCR beta CDR3 regions were amplified from RNA transcripts. HTBI primers served in a first-round RT-PCR, which a second-round multiplex PCR followed. TCRdb re-called the multiplex PCR reads through MiXCR, storing one row per CDR3 protein. The sample holds roughly 400,000 distinct CDR3 sequences, approximately 15% seen once. The sequenced sample consisted of peripheral blood. The chain uses TRBV15 and TRBJ2-7; 7 bases are shared with TRBD1. This TCR came from a young woman with stable Graves' hyperthyroidism. In DNA form, the CDR3 reads TGTGCCACCAGCAGAGTGGGACAGTCCTACGAGCAGTACTTC. This gives the protein CATSRVGQSYEQYF.